The rows below give T cell receptor beta chains drawn from one sample of a study of blood T cell repertoires in COVID-19. Generated by immunoSEQ multiplex PCR, the TCRdb table keeps only in-frame clones and is missing some. Of roughly 100,000 clones in the sample, 84% were seen once. The sequencing input was peripheral blood. All receptors come from a man in his forties with active or convalescent COVID-19. The CDR3 runs from the conserved cysteine through the conserved F or W. D genes are given only for firm matches.

J	V	D	CDR3
TRBJ1-6	TRBV3-1/TRBV3-2	TRBD1	CASSPRDRYNSPLHF
TRBJ1-1	TRBV19	TRBD1	CASSRPMTGVNTEAFF
TRBJ2-3	TRBV6-5	TRBD2	CARILGGVGTDTQYF
TRBJ2-7	TRBV11-2	TRBD1	CASSLAIRDRGSEQYF
TRBJ2-7	TRBV7-9	.	CASSSQTGTTLGVQYF
TRBJ2-7	TRBV27	.	CASSLLTGRYEQYF
TRBJ1-5	TRBV12-3/TRBV12-4	.	CASSFSGYQPQHF
TRBJ2-1	TRBV10-3	.	CAVQPGLLINEQFF
TRBJ2-2	TRBV6-5	TRBD1	CASRRTGPDTGELFF
TRBJ1-2	TRBV10-3	.	CAISELDTPLYGYTF
TRBJ1-2	TRBV5-6	TRBD1	CASSLVGRGNYGYTF
TRBJ1-2	TRBV12-5	.	CASGLEPLGYTF
TRBJ1-1	TRBV3-1/TRBV3-2	TRBD1	CASSRQQGARAFF
TRBJ2-2	TRBV11-2	.	CASVLSARARTGELFF
TRBJ2-3	TRBV2	TRBD1	CASSADREQYF
TRBJ2-7	TRBV2	.	CASSEDGGYEQYF
TRBJ1-1	TRBV10-3	.	CAISEAGPLEGTEAFF
TRBJ2-7	TRBV29-1	.	CSVLRDTGYEQYF
TRBJ2-1	TRBV27	.	CASSPTSLNEQFF
TRBJ1-1	TRBV6-6	.	CASSPLPGDTEAFF
TRBJ1-6	TRBV6-1	TRBD1	CASSEAGRGRLSSYNSPLHF
TRBJ1-1	TRBV7-2	.	CASSTRPTAEAFF
TRBJ2-7	TRBV5-6	.	CASSLALGANYEQYF
TRBJ2-7	TRBV15	.	CATSRGQLPTYEQYF
TRBJ2-7	TRBV6-5	.	CASSYSGTSTYEQYF
TRBJ1-5	TRBV6-5	.	CASSPQRTANQPQHF
TRBJ2-5	TRBV3-1/TRBV3-2	TRBD2	CASSQGTSGAPETQYF
TRBJ2-5	TRBV4-3	TRBD2	CASSQEYAGGARETQYF
TRBJ1-5	TRBV6-1	TRBD1	CASITDRGRDQPQHF
TRBJ2-7	TRBV10-3	TRBD1	CAISAAGTGRNEQYF
TRBJ1-5	TRBV19	.	CASSDRTNQPQHF
TRBJ1-5	TRBV3-1/TRBV3-2	.	CASSQDGARNQPQHF
TRBJ1-2	TRBV27	.	CASPGLNYGYTF